A single sample gave rise to the 11 T cell receptor beta chains below, sequenced in a study of molecular identifiers for immune sequencing clone quantification. TCRdb independently ran MiXCR on the PCR reads; one entry per CDR3 protein. The sample shows about 300,000 distinct CDR3 sequences, about 21% of them seen only once. The sequencing input was naive CD8+ T cells from blood, with Jurkat cell RNA spiked in. This sample's subset: FACS-sorted CD8+CD4-CCR7+CD45RA+ naive T cells. The receptor source for this set is a human donor in good health. Some libraries in this study had Jurkat cell RNA spiked in.

This clonotype appeared many times. V and J are TRBV30 and TRBJ2-1; maybe TRBD1 (6 bases). The V end lost 0 bases, the J end lost 8 bases, and 14 bases lay between the germline ends. The CDR3 has 14 amino acids. Germline V gene sequence: CDR1 GTSNPN, CDR2 SVGIG (reference sequence). CDR3 sequence reads: CAWSVGAGVHEQFF. CDR3 DNA sequence: TGTGCCTGGAGTGTGGGGGCTGGGGTCCATGAGCAGTTCTTC. The entire variable domain, with the rest obtained from reference TRBV30 and TRBJ2-1, is as follows: SQTIHQWPATLVQPVGSPLSLECTVEGTSNPNLYWYRQAAGRGLQLLFYSVGIGQISSEVPQNLSASRPQDRQFILSSKKLLLSDSGFYLCAWSVGAGVHEQFFGPGTRLTVL.

This clonotype has more than one count but fewer than ten. An end of the junction does not agree with germline; a read error may underlie this. The chain is built from TRBV14 and TRBJ2-2; D is unresolved. Germline V gives CDR1 SGHDN, CDR2 FVKESK. The CDR3 loop spans 13 amino acids. The CDR3 here is CASSEVNAGELFF. CDR3 sequence (DNA): TGTGCCAGCAGCGAGGTGAACGCCGGGGAGCTGTTTTTT.

Regarding this clonotype: Being one base from a much bigger clone, this may be a read error. Lacking the conserved final phenylalanine or tryptophan, this CDR3 likely reflects a read error. This rearrangement joins TRBV7-9 to TRBJ2-3; D is uncertain. Trimming removed 3 bases at V and 6 bases at J, with 7 bases between. This CDR3 is built from 12 residues. Germline CDR1 is SEHNR and CDR2 is FQNEAQ (reference sequence). The DNA for the CDR3 is TGTGCCAGCAGCTTTCATACGGATACGCAGTATTCT. Translating it yields CASSFHTDTQYS.

There are many counts of this clonotype. The chain has TRBV12-3 or TRBV12-4 and TRBJ2-7, with 8 nucleotides matching TRBD1. The CDR3 contains 16 residues. V dropped 7 bases and J dropped 9; count of bases not matched to a gene: 20. DNA for the CDR3: TGTGCCAGCACCCCACTCCCCGGGACAGGACTGCCCGGGCAGTACTTC. Its translation: CASTPLPGTGLPGQYF.

The genes are TRBV12-3 or TRBV12-4 and TRBJ1-4; no clear D. Trimming removed 6 bases from V and 4 bases from J, with 12 bases in between. This CDR3 contains 14 residues. CDR3 region: CASREENYNEKLFF. The CDR3 DNA follows: TGTGCCAGCAGGGAGGAGAACTATAATGAAAAACTGTTTTTT.

About this clonotype: This may come from a read error, since a much larger clone is one base off. The rearrangement uses TRBV20-1 and TRBJ1-2; D call uncertain. CDR3 length equals 13 residues. CDR1 DFQATT and CDR2 SNEGSKA come from the germline V gene (reference sequence). Trimming cost V 3 bases and J 2 bases, with 10 bases left between them. The CDR3 sequence is CSASRRQNYGYTF. The CDR3 region has the DNA TGCAGTGCTAGTCGACGCCAGAACTATGGCTACACCTTC.

The V and J genes are TRBV6-5 and TRBJ2-7, with 10 bases lining up with TRBD1. Trimming removed 5 bases from V and 3 bases from J; junction bases left unmatched: 7. Germline CDR1 MNHEY, CDR2 SVGAGI. The CDR3 is 15 amino acids. The CDR3 DNA reads as TGTGCCAGCAGTGATCAGGGACAGGGGTTCTACGAGCAGTACTTC. Its protein is CASSDQGQGFYEQYF.

In regard to this clonotype: A read error is possible here, since a much larger clone lies one base away. The chain carries TRBV28 and TRBJ1-1; possibly TRBD1 for D (5 bases). Germline CDR1 and CDR2: MDHEN and SYDVKM. The V and J ends lost 6 bases and 0 bases respectively, with 5 bases between them. This CDR3 comprises 12 residues. The CDR3 is CASRGVNTEAFF. The CDR3 region has the DNA TGTGCCAGCAGGGGGGTGAACACTGAAGCTTTCTTT.

This clonotype has ten or more counts. The chain joins TRBV7-9 to TRBJ1-2; D call uncertain. Per the germline V gene, CDR1 is SEHNR and CDR2 is FQNEAQ (reference sequence). V dropped 1 base and J dropped 2 bases, with 14 bases sitting between them. This CDR3 is 16 amino acids long. DNA of the CDR3: TGTGCCAGCAGCTTAGGGGCGGCAGGCAACAACTATGGCTACACCTTC. It yields the protein CASSLGAAGNNYGYTF.

This clonotype occurred many times. The chain employs TRBV30 and TRBJ1-5, with unresolved D. This CDR3 is 15 amino acids long. The germline V gene has CDR1 GTSNPN and CDR2 SVGIG (reference sequence). The germline V and J ends were trimmed by 3 bases and 0 bases, with 12 bases remaining between them. CDR3 nucleotide sequence: TGTGCCTGGAGCATAGGCAGCGATAGCAATCAGCCCCAGCATTTT. It yields the protein CAWSIGSDSNQPQHF.

The gene calls are TRBV3-1 and TRBJ2-7, with 9 bases matching TRBD2. The CDR3 runs 14 residues. The germline V gene encodes CDR1 LGHDT and CDR2 YNNKEL (reference sequence). Germline trimming cut 8 bases from V and 5 bases from J; bases unmatched to any gene: 10. CDR3 nucleotide sequence: TGTGCCAGCCAGAAGGCGGGGGGGCCTCACGAGCAGTACTTC. Translating it yields CASQKAGGPHEQYF.